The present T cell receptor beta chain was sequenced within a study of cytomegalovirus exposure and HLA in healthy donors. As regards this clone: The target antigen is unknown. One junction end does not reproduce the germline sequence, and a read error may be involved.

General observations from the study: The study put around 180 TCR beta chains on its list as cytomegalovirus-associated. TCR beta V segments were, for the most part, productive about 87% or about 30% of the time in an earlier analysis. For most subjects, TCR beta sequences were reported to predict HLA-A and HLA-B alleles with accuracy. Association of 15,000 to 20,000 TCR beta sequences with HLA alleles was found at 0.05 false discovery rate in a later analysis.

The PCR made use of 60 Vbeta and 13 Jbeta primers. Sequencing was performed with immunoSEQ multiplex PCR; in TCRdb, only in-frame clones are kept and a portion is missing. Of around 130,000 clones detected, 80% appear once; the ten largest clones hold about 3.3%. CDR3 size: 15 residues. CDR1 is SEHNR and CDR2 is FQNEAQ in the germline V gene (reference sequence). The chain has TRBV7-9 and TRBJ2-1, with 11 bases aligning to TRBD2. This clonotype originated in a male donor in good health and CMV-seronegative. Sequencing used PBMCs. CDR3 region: CASSIAGGVPYEQFF. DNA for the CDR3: TGTGCCAGCAGCATAGCGGGAGGGGTTCCGTATGAGCAGTTCTTC.